The present entry profiles one T cell receptor beta chain with its context. What it binds is unknown. These data belong to a study of beta chain features in type 1 diabetes. Findings of the study overall: Reduced insertions and increased deletions marked VDJ junctions in type 1 diabetes patients.

Expressed TCRB transcripts got sequenced, as all isolated RNA was reverse transcribed. The repertoire was sequenced with immunoSEQ multiplex PCR; TCRdb's copy has only in-frame clones and lacks some. The data show more than 300,000 clones, about 16% seen once. Germline CDR1 and CDR2: SGHVS and FQNEAQ. Trimming took off 5 bases at V and 6 bases at J, with 19 bases between the two ends. The CDR3 contains 16 residues. This sequence joins TRBV7-8 and TRBJ2-2; tentative D call: TRBD2 (6 bases). The source material was naive CD4+ T cells from blood. The sequence came from a young woman in good health. The CDR3 loop reads CASSAFRRGRAGELFF. The CDR3 DNA is TGTGCCAGCAGCGCTTTTAGGAGGGGAAGGGCCGGGGAGCTGTTTTTT.